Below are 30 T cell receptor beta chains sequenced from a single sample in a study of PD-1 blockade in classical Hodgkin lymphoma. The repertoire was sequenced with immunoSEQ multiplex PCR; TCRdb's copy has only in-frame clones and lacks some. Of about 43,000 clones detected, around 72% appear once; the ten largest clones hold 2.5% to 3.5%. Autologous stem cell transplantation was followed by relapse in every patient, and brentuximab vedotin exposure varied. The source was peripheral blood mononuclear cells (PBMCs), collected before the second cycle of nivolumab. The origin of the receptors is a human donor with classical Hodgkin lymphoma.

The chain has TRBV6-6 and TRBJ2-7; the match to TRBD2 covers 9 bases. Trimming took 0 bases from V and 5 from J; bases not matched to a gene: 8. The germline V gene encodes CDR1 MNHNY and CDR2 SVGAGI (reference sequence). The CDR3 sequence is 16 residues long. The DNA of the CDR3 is TGTGCCAGCAGTTACTCAGCGCTAGCGGGGCTGCACGAGCAGTACTTC. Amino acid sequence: CASSYSALAGLHEQYF.

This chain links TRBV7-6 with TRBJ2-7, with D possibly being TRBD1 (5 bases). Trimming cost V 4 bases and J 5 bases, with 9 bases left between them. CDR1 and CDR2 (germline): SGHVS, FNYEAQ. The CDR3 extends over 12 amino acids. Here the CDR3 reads CASSSSGNEQYF. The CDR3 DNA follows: TGTGCCAGCAGCTCCTCAGGGAACGAGCAGTACTTC.

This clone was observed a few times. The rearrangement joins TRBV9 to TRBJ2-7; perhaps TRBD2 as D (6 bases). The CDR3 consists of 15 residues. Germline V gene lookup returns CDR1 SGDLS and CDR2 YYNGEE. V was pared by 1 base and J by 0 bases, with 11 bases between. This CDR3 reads CASSVSGTPSYEQYF. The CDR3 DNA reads TGTGCCAGCAGCGTATCCGGGACTCCCTCCTACGAGCAGTACTTC. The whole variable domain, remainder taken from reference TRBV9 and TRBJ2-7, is DSGVTQTPKHLITATGQRVTLRCSPRSGDLSVYWYQQSLDQGLQFLIQYYNGEERAKGNILERFSAQQFPDLHSELNLSSLELGDSALYFCASSVSGTPSYEQYFGPGTRLTVT.

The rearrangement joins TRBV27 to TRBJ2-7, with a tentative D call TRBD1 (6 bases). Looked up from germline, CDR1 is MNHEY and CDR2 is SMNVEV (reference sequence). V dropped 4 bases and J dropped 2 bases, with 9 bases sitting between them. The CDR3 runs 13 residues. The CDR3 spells CASSYGQTYEQYF. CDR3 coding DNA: TGTGCCAGCAGTTACGGACAGACCTACGAGCAGTACTTC.

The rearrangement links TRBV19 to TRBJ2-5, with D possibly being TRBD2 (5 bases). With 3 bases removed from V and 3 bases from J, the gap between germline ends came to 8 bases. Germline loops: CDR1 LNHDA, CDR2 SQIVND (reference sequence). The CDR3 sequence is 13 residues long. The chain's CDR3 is CASSIVGEETQYF. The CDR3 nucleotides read TGTGCCAGTAGTATCGTGGGAGAAGAGACCCAGTACTTC.

The CDR3 is CASSPEGSGGAPLEQYF. CDR3 nucleotides: TGTGCCAGCAGCCCCGAAGGGAGCGGGGGGGCTCCCCTGGAGCAGTACTTC. This sequence joins TRBV9 and TRBJ2-7; 10 positions match TRBD2. CDR3 size: 17 residues. Germline CDR1 and CDR2: SGDLS and YYNGEE. The trim removed 4 bases at V and 7 bases at J, leaving 17 bases unmatched.

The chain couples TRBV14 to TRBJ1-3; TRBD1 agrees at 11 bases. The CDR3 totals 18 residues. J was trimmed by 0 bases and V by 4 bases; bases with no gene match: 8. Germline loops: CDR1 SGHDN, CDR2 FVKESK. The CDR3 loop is CASSPPGGTGGSGNTIYF. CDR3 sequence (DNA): TGTGCCAGCAGCCCCCCTGGCGGGACAGGGGGCTCTGGAAACACCATATATTTT. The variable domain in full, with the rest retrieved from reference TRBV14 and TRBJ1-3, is EAGVTQFPSHSVIEKGQTVTLRCDPISGHDNLYWYRRVMGKEIKFLLHFVKESKQDESGMPNNRFLAERTGGTYSTLKVQPAELEDSGVYFCASSPPGGTGGSGNTIYFGEGSWLTVV.

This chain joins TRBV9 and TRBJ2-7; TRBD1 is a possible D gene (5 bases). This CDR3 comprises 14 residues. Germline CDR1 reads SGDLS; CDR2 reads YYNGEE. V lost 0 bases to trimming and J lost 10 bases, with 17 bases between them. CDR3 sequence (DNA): TGTGCCAGCAGCGTAGCAGGGAATAGTAAGGGCCAGTACTTC. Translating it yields CASSVAGNSKGQYF.

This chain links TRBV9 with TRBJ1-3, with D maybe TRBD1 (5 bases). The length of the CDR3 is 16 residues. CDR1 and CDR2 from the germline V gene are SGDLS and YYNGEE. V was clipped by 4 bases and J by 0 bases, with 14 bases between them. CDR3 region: CASSSGGVFSGNTIYF. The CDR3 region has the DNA TGTGCCAGCAGCTCGGGGGGAGTTTTCTCTGGAAACACCATATATTTT.

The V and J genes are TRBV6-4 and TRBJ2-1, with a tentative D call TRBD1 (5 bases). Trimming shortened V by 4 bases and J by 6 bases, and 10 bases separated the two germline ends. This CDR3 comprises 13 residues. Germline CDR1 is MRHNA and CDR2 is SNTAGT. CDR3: CASSADSTNEQFF. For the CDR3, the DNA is TGTGCCAGCAGTGCCGACAGCACCAATGAGCAGTTCTTC.

CDR3 DNA: TGTGCCAGCAGTTTTCTTGGGACCGCCACTGAAGCTTTCTTT. Translating gives CASSFLGTATEAFF. The V gene is TRBV27, the J gene TRBJ1-1; perhaps TRBD1 as D (5 bases). CDR3 length equals 14 residues. In germline, CDR1 is MNHEY, CDR2 SMNVEV (reference sequence). The germline V and J ends were trimmed by 3 bases and 4 bases, with 12 bases remaining between them.

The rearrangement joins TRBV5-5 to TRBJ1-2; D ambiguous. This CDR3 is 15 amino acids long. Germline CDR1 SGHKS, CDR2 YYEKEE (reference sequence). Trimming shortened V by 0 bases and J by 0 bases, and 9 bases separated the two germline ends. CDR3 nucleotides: TGTGCCAGCAGCTTGGACGACTTAACTAACTATGGCTACACCTTC. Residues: CASSLDDLTNYGYTF.

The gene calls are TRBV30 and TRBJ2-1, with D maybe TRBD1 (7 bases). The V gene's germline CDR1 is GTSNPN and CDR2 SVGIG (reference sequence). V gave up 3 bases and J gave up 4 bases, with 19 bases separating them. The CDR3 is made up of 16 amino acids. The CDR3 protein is CAWSPEGAGPYNEQFF. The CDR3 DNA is TGTGCCTGGAGCCCTGAGGGGGCGGGACCGTACAATGAGCAGTTCTTC.

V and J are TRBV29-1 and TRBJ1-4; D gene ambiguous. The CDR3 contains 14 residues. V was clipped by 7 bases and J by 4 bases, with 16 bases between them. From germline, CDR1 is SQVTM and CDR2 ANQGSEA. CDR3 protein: CSAYRASGNEKLFF. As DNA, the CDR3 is TGCAGCGCCTACCGGGCCTCGGGTAATGAAAAACTGTTTTTT.

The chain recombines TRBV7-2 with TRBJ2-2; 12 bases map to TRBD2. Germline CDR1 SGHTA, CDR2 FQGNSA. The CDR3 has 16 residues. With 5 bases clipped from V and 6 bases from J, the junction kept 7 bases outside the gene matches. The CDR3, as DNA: TGTGCCAGCAGCGCTAGCGGGAGGGCCGAGGCCGGGGAGCTGTTTTTT. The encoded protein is CASSASGRAEAGELFF.

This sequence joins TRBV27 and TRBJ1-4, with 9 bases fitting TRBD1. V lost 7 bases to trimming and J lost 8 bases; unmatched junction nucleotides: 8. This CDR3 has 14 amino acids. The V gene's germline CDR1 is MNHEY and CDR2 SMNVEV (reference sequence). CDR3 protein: CASNTGQGSEKLFF. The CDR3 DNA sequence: TGTGCCAGCAACACCGGACAGGGGTCGGAAAAACTGTTTTTT.

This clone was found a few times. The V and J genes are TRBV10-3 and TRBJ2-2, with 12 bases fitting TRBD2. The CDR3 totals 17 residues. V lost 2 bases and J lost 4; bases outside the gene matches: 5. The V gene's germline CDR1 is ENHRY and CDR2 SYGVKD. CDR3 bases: TGTGCCATCAGTGAGCCTGGACTAGCGGGACCCACCGGGGAGCTGTTTTTT. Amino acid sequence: CAISEPGLAGPTGELFF.

CDR3 sequence: CASSQLLHRGREQFF. As DNA, the CDR3 is TGTGCCAGCAGCCAACTCCTGCACAGGGGGCGTGAGCAGTTCTTC. This chain links TRBV14 with TRBJ2-1; 9 bases map to TRBD1. The trim removed 2 bases at V and 9 bases at J, leaving 8 bases unmatched. Germline loops: CDR1 SGHDN, CDR2 FVKESK. CDR3 length: 15 amino acids.

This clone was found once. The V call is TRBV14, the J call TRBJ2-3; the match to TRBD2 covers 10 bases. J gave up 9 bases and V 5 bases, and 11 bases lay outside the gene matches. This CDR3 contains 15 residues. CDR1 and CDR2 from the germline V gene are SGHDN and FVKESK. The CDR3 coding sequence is TGTGCCAGCAGCTATTGGGAAGTAGCGGGAGGCACGCAGTATTTT. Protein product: CASSYWEVAGGTQYF.

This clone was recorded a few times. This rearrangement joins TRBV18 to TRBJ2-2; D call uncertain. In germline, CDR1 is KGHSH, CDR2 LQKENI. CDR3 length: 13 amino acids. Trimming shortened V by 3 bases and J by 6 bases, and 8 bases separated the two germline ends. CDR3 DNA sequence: TGTGCCAGCTCACCTGTGGCCTCCGGGGAGCTGTTTTTT. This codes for CASSPVASGELFF. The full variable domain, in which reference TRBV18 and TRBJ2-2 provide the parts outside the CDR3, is NAGVMQNPRHLVRRRGQEARLRCSPMKGHSHVYWYRQLPEEGLKFMVYLQKENIIDESGMPKERFSAEFPKEGPSILRIQQVVRGDSAAYFCASSPVASGELFFGEGSRLTVL.

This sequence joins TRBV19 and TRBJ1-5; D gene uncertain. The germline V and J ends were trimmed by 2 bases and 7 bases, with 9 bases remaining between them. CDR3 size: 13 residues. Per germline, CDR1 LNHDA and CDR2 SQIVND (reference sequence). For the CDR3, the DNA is TGTGCCAGTAGTATAAGTAGGGCCCAGCCCCAGCATTTT. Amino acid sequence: CASSISRAQPQHF.

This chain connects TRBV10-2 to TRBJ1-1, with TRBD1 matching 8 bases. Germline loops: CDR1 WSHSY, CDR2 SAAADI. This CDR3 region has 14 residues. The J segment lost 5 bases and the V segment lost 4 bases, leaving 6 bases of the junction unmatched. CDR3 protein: CASSVTGVGTEAFF. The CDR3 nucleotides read TGCGCCAGCAGTGTGACAGGGGTAGGGACTGAAGCTTTCTTT.

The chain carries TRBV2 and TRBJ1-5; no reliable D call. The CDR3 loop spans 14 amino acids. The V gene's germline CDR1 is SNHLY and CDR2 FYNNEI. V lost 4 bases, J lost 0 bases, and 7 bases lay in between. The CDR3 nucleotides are TGTGCCAGCAGTGCCACAAATAGCAATCAGCCCCAGCATTTT. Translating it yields CASSATNSNQPQHF.

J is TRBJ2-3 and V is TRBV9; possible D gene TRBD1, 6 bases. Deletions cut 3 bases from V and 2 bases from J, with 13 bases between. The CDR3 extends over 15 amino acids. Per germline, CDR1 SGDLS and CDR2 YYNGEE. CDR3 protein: CASSGVQGNTDTQYF. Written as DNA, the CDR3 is TGTGCCAGCAGCGGAGTACAGGGCAACACAGATACGCAGTATTTT.

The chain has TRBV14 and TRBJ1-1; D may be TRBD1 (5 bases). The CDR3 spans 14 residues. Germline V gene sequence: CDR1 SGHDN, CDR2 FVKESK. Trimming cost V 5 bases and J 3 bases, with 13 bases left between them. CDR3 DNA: TGTGCCAGCAGCTCAGGAGGGGTGTACACTGAAGCTTTCTTT. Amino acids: CASSSGGVYTEAFF.

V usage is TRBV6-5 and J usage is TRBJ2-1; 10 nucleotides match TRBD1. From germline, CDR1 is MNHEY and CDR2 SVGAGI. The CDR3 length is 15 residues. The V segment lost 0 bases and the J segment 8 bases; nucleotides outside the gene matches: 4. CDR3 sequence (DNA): TGTGCCAGCAGTTACTCGGGGACAGGGGCCGATGAGCAGTTCTTC. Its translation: CASSYSGTGADEQFF.

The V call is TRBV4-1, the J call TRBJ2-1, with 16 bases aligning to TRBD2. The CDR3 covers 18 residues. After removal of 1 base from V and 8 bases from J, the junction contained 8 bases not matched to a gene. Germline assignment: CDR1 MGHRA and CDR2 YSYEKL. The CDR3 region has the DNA TGCGCCAGCAGCCAAGCGGGACTAGCGGGGGGGGGTTCGGATGAGCAGTTCTTC. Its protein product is CASSQAGLAGGGSDEQFF.

In nucleotides, the CDR3 is TGTGCCAGCCGACTTAGTAGGGGTGGCTCCTACGAGCAGTACTTC. The encoded protein is CASRLSRGGSYEQYF. The chain is built from TRBV7-9 and TRBJ2-7; a possible D gene is TRBD1 (5 bases). The length of the CDR3 is 15 residues. CDR1 SEHNR and CDR2 FQNEAQ come from the germline V gene (reference sequence). The ends were cut back, 8 bases at V and 0 bases at J, with 17 bases in the middle. The full variable domain, completed using reference TRBV7-9 and TRBJ2-7, is DTGVSQNPRHKITKRGQNVTFRCDPISEHNRLYWYRQTLGQGPEFLTYFQNEAQLEKSRLLSDRFSAERPKGSFSTLEIQRTEQGDSAMYLCASRLSRGGSYEQYFGPGTRLTVT.

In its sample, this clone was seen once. The CDR3 region has the DNA TGTGCCAGCAGCTCAAGCCCCGAAAAGAGAGAGACCCAGTACTTC. Its translation: CASSSSPEKRETQYF. V gene TRBV7-2 combines with J gene TRBJ2-5, with D unclear. The germline CDR1 and CDR2 sequences are SGHTA and FQGNSA. The CDR3 sequence is 15 residues long. V was trimmed by 4 bases and J by 4 bases, leaving 16 bases between them.

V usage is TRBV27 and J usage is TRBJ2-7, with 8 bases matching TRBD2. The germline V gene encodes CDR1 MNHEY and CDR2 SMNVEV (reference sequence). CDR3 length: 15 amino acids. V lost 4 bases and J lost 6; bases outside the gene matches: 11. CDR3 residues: CASSSAGGLAGEQYF. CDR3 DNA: TGTGCCAGCAGTTCGGCGGGAGGCCTCGCGGGCGAGCAGTACTTC.